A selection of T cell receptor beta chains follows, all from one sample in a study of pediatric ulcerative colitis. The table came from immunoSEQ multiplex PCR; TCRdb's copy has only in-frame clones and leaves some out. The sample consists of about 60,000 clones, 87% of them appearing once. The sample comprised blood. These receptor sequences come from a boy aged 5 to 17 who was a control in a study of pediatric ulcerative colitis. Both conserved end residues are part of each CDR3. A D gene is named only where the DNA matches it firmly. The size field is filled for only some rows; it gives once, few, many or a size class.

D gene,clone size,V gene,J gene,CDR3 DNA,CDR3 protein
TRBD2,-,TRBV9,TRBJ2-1,TGTGCCAGCAGCGCCCGGACTAGCGGGAGCTACAATGAGCAGTTCTTC,CASSARTSGSYNEQFF
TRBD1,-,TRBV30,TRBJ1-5,TGTGCCTGGGCGGGACAGGGGCATCAGCCCCAGCATTTT,CAWAGQGHQPQHF
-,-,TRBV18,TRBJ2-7,TGTGCCAGCTCACCCGGGCCAGACTACGAGCAGTACTTC,CASSPGPDYEQYF
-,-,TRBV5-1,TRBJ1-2,TGCGCCAGCAGCTTGGGAAGTTATGGCTACACCTTC,CASSLGSYGYTF
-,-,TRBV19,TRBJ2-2,TGTGCCAGTAGTATTTCAATCGGGGCCCACGGGGAGCTGTTTTTT,CASSISIGAHGELFF
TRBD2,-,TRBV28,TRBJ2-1,TGTGCCAGCAGCCCCCAGGCGCGGGAGGACAATGAGCAGTTCTTC,CASSPQAREDNEQFF
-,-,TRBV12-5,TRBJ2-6,TGTGCTAGTGGCTTATACCTTAGGGCTGGGGCCAACGTCCTGACTTTC,CASGLYLRAGANVLTF
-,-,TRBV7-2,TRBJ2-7,TGTGCCAGCAGCTTACTGGGTGTCTACGAGCAGTACTTC,CASSLLGVYEQYF
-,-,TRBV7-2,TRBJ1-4,TGTGCCAGCAGCTTATTGGGGGTTACTGAAAAACTGTTTTTT,CASSLLGVTEKLFF
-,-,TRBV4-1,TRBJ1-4,TGCGCCAGCAGGGAGGGGAGGGGCCGCCTCAATGAAAAACTGTTTTTT,CASREGRGRLNEKLFF
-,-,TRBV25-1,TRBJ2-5,TGTGCCAGCAGTCTCCAGAGGGGACAAGAGACCCAGTACTTC,CASSLQRGQETQYF
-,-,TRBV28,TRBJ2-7,TGTGCCAGCAGTTTAGTCAGTGTATACGAGCAGTACTTC,CASSLVSVYEQYF
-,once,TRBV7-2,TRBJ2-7,TGTGCCAGCAGCGTACAGGGTGAGCAGTACTTC,CASSVQGEQYF
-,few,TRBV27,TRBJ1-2,TGTGCCAGCAGTGCGATAGGGGGCTATGGCTACACCTTC,CASSAIGGYGYTF
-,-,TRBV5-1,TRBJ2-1,TGCGCCAGCAGCTTGGTAAGACACCTCTACAATGAGCAGTTCTTC,CASSLVRHLYNEQFF
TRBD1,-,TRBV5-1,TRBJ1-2,TGCGCCAGCAGCTTGGAGCCAGGGGGGGGCTACACCTTC,CASSLEPGGGYTF